This T cell receptor (beta chain) was sequenced during a study of T cells in Graves' hyperthyroidism and ophthalmopathy. Blood from later-ophthalmopathy patients was taken at first hyperthyroidism diagnosis. This clonotype has ten or more counts. Germline CDR1 is SGHVS and CDR2 is FQNEAQ. This CDR3 is built from 17 residues. Trimming removed 5 bases from V and 0 bases from J, with 18 bases in between. The investigators amplified TCR beta CDR3 regions from RNA transcripts. The primer set for the first-round RT-PCR of the TCR CDR3 was HTBI. TCRdb reprocessed the multiplex PCR reads with MiXCR, giving one entry per CDR3 protein. The data show some 380,000 distinct CDR3 sequences, approximately 15% seen once.

This chain uses TRBV7-8 with TRBJ2-3; maybe TRBD1 (8 bases). The sequencing sample was made of blood. The TCR sequence derives from a man younger than 45 with Graves' hyperthyroidism that later progressed to Graves' ophthalmopathy. The chain's CDR3 is CASSPRTGRESTDTQYF. The CDR3 region has the DNA TGTGCCAGCAGCCCTCGGACAGGGAGGGAAAGCACAGATACGCAGTATTTT.